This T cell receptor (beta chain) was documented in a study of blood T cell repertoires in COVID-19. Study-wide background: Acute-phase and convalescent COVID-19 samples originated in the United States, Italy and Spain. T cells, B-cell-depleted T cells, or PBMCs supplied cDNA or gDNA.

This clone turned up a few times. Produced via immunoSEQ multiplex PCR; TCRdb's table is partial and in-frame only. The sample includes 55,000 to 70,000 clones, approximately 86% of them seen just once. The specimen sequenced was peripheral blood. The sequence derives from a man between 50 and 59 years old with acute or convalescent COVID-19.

As DNA, the CDR3 is TGTGCCAGCGGACGGGAAGAAGCTTTCTTT. Translation gives CASGREEAFF. The V and J genes are TRBV19 and TRBJ1-1; D remains unclear. There are 10 residues in the CDR3. Deletions cut 9 bases from V and 8 bases from J, with 10 bases between. The germline gives CDR1 LNHDA, CDR2 SQIVND (reference sequence).